This TCR beta chain derives from a study of identifying expanded T cells in peripheral blood. Points from the study as a whole: Clone count variance between approximately two-week samples rose with total template count. Technical replicates showed around 1.1 changed clones; around 2 weeks about 16.4; four weeks 19.

During the collection period, no donor immune events like infections were recorded. Of note for this clone: As yet, its antigen is unknown.

Sequencing was performed with immunoSEQ multiplex PCR; in TCRdb, only in-frame clones are kept and a portion is missing. The sample records some 96,000 clones, around 90% being singletons. Between the trimmed V and J ends, which lost 0 bases and 8 bases, there was a span of 16 bases. Germline CDR1 LNHNV, CDR2 YYDKDF (reference sequence). This CDR3 comprises 15 residues. Source material: blood. The origin of this receptor is a person aged 18 to 75 in good health. V usage is TRBV15 and J usage is TRBJ1-2; D call uncertain. This CDR3 is CATSRDQSRGRGYTF. In DNA, the CDR3 is TGTGCCACCAGCAGAGATCAGTCGCGGGGTCGGGGCTACACCTTC.